One and the same sample provided the 25 T cell receptor beta chains below, sequenced in a study of CD8 T cells in ankylosing spondylitis listed by TCRdb under 2017. The library relied on 5' RACE. The sample was run on an Illumina HiSeq 2500. The public reads were reanalyzed by TCRdb: fastp trimming at Q25, MiXCR alignment, in-frame beta chains only. Merged by CDR3 protein, the rows form single entries marked with the most common genes and DNA. The sample table lists hundreds of thousands of distinct CDR3 sequences, approximately 20% of them with a count of one. The top ten clones comprise 7.8% of the sample. Sample: blood, either unsorted or a sorted T cell fraction (not recorded which). The receptors here all came from a male donor with ankylosing spondylitis or in good health (not recorded which).

Only a few counts were recorded for this clonotype. The chain links TRBV3-1 to TRBJ2-3, with D perhaps matching TRBD2 (6 bases). This CDR3 is built from 15 residues. Trimming removed 1 base at V and 1 base at J, with 9 bases between. Germline loops: CDR1 LGHDT, CDR2 YNNKEL (reference sequence). CDR3 residues: CASSQAGGGTDTQYF. The DNA for the CDR3 is TGTGCCAGCAGCCAAGCTGGCGGGGGCACAGATACGCAGTATTTT.

Worth noting for this clonotype: Being one base from a much bigger clone, this may be a read error. This chain joins TRBV12-3 or TRBV12-4 and TRBJ1-5, with D maybe TRBD1 (5 bases). The CDR3 is made up of 13 amino acids. The chain's CDR3 is CVSSLGGDQPQHF. In nucleotides, the CDR3 is TGTGTCAGCAGTTTGGGGGGGGATCAGCCCCAGCATTTT.

This chain uses TRBV24-1 with TRBJ2-1; D perhaps matches TRBD2 (6 bases). V lost 3 bases and J lost 4, with 9 bases in between. Germline CDR1 and CDR2: KGHDR and SFDVKD. The CDR3 extends over 14 amino acids. This CDR3 is CATSDPGLYNEQFF. CDR3 nucleotide sequence: TGTGCCACCAGTGATCCGGGACTGTACAATGAGCAGTTCTTC.

The chain joins TRBV6-1 to TRBJ2-5, with unresolved D. Germline V gene sequence: CDR1 MNHNS, CDR2 SASEGT. The V and J ends lost 7 bases and 3 bases respectively, with 15 bases between them. The CDR3 has 14 amino acids. Written as DNA, the CDR3 is TGTGCCAGCAATGACATGCCCTTAAAAGAGACCCAGTACTTC. It yields the protein CASNDMPLKETQYF.

The rearrangement joins TRBV6-1 to TRBJ2-5; D is possibly TRBD2 (5 bases). Germline assignment: CDR1 MNHNS and CDR2 SASEGT. Trimming stripped 6 bases from V and 2 bases from J, with 13 bases between. The CDR3 is 14 residues long. The CDR3 is CASSQDWTQETQYF. The CDR3 coding sequence is TGTGCCAGCAGCCAGGACTGGACGCAAGAGACCCAGTACTTC.

This clonotype turned up a few times. This CDR3 is CASRRQGHEQFF. The CDR3, as DNA: TGTGCCAGCAGGCGACAGGGACATGAGCAGTTCTTC. The chain links TRBV5-6 to TRBJ2-1; 7 nucleotides match TRBD1. CDR3 length: 12 residues. Unmatched junction bases numbered 4, after V lost 5 bases and J lost 8 bases. Germline loops: CDR1 SGHDT, CDR2 YYEEEE. The full variable domain, completed using reference TRBV5-6 and TRBJ2-1, is DAGVTQSPTHLIKTRGQQVTLRCSPKSGHDTVSWYQQALGQGPQFIFQYYEEEERQRGNFPDRFSGHQFPNYSSELNVNALLLGDSALYLCASRRQGHEQFFGPGTRLTVL.

This clonotype was observed a few times. The J gene is TRBJ2-5, the V gene TRBV12-3 or TRBV12-4; 11 nucleotides agree with TRBD2. V was pared by 7 bases and J by 1 base, with 5 bases of the junction left unmatched. The CDR3 has 15 residues. The CDR3 bases are TGTGCCAGCACCCAGGGACTAGCGGTCCAAGAGACCCAGTACTTC. Amino acids: CASTQGLAVQETQYF.

The V call is TRBV28, the J call TRBJ2-7; 10 bases line up with TRBD1. The ends lost 5 bases at V and 3 bases at J; junction bases unmatched: 4. This CDR3 is built from 14 residues. Germline CDR1 and CDR2: MDHEN and SYDVKM. The CDR3 region is CASSAGQGLYEQYV. Here the CDR3 DNA reads TGTGCCAGCAGTGCGGGACAGGGGCTCTACGAGCAGTACGTC.

This clonotype was counted between two and nine times. J is TRBJ2-3 and V is TRBV29-1; either TRBD1 or TRBD2 may supply D (5 bases each). The V end was cut by 6 bases, the J end by 5 bases, with 9 bases between. Per the germline V gene, CDR1 is SQVTM and CDR2 is ANQGSEA. CDR3 length equals 11 residues. This CDR3 reads CSVGDGDTQYF. The CDR3 DNA sequence: TGCAGCGTGGGGGACGGAGATACGCAGTATTTT.

The rearrangement links TRBV20-1 to TRBJ2-1; no definite D call. Trimming pared 3 bases from V and 5 bases from J, leaving 14 bases between. The germline V gene has CDR1 DFQATT and CDR2 SNEGSKA (reference sequence). This CDR3 contains 14 residues. The CDR3 sequence is CSARRWQENNEQFF. DNA of the CDR3: TGCAGTGCTAGGAGGTGGCAGGAAAACAATGAGCAGTTCTTC.

This clonotype has a handful of counts. J is TRBJ2-1 and V is TRBV15; no definite D call. Per germline, CDR1 LNHNV and CDR2 YYDKDF (reference sequence). V lost 9 bases and J 3 bases, leaving 15 bases between the germline ends. The CDR3 runs to 14 residues. This chain's CDR3 is CATKIGVVYNEQFF. CDR3 nucleotide sequence: TGTGCCACGAAGATTGGGGTTGTCTACAATGAGCAGTTCTTC.

This clonotype was counted between two and nine times. The rearrangement uses TRBV5-5 and TRBJ2-5; D may correspond to TRBD1 or TRBD2 (5 bases each). Germline V lookup: CDR1 SGHKS, CDR2 YYEKEE (reference sequence). The CDR3 length is 13 residues. V lost 5 bases to trimming and J lost 0 bases, with 8 bases between them. As DNA, the CDR3 is TGTGCCAGCAGAGGGGAGTACCAAGAGACCCAGTACTTC. It specifies CASRGEYQETQYF.

The chain couples TRBV3-1 to TRBJ2-5, with 8 nucleotides matching TRBD1. Germline values: CDR1 LGHDT, CDR2 YNNKEL (reference sequence). Germline trimming cut 2 bases from V and 1 base from J; bases unmatched to any gene: 0. The CDR3 loop spans 14 amino acids. The CDR3 protein is CASSQQGAQETQYF. CDR3 nucleotide sequence: TGTGCCAGCAGCCAACAGGGGGCCCAAGAGACCCAGTACTTC.

This sequence joins TRBV12-5 and TRBJ2-2, with D possibly matching TRBD1 (5 bases). Germline CDR1 and CDR2: LGHNT and FRNRAP. Trimming removed 2 bases from V and 3 bases from J, with 13 bases in between. CDR3 size: 16 residues. Here the CDR3 reads CASGLIRSGYTGELFF. CDR3 nucleotides: TGTGCTAGTGGTTTGATTAGGTCAGGGTACACCGGGGAGCTGTTTTTT.

This clonotype was seen at least ten times. This chain links TRBV28 with TRBJ2-4, with TRBD2 matching over 10 bases. The V gene's germline CDR1 is MDHEN and CDR2 SYDVKM. Trimming cost V 4 bases and J 3 bases; bases outside gene matches: 9. The CDR3 has 17 residues. CDR3 DNA: TGTGCCAGCAGTTCCCCCAGAGCGGGGGGGGTCAAAAACATTCAGTACTTC. This codes for CASSSPRAGGVKNIQYF.

Many counts were recorded for this clonotype. The chain carries TRBV28 and TRBJ2-7; D is undetermined. From germline, CDR1 is MDHEN and CDR2 SYDVKM. V was clipped by 2 bases and J by 7 bases, with 12 bases between them. The CDR3 covers 13 residues. CDR3 loop: CASSLMGWMEQYV. CDR3 sequence (DNA): TGTGCCAGCAGTTTAATGGGATGGATGGAGCAGTACGTC.

In its sample, this clonotype was seen many times. The rearrangement joins TRBV2 to TRBJ1-1; 8 bases agree with TRBD1. The V segment lost 2 bases and the J segment 6 bases; nucleotides outside the gene matches: 8. The CDR3 consists of 15 residues. Germline V gene lookup returns CDR1 SNHLY and CDR2 FYNNEI. This CDR3 is CASSERGQVSSEAFF. As DNA, the CDR3 is TGTGCCAGCAGTGAAAGGGGACAGGTTAGTTCTGAAGCTTTCTTT.

This clonotype was seen only a few times. V is TRBV3-1 and J is TRBJ1-1; 10 bases line up with TRBD1. Germline CDR1 reads LGHDT; CDR2 reads YNNKEL (reference sequence). The V segment lost 5 bases and the J segment 8 bases; nucleotides outside the gene matches: 8. There are 14 residues in the CDR3. The CDR3 DNA reads as TGTGCCAGCAGCTCACGCGGACAGGGGGTAGAAGCTTTCTTT. Translated, it gives CASSSRGQGVEAFF.

A few counts support this clonotype. The chain links TRBV27 to TRBJ1-5; no definite D call. Germline V CDR1 and CDR2: MNHEY, SMNVEV (reference sequence). The germline V and J ends were trimmed by 1 base and 7 bases, with 11 bases remaining between them. This CDR3 is 14 amino acids long. The chain's CDR3 is CASSLWAFGQPQHF. The CDR3 DNA is TGTGCCAGCAGTTTATGGGCCTTCGGACAGCCCCAGCATTTT.

This rearrangement joins TRBV27 to TRBJ2-2; the D is unclear. V was cut by 3 bases and J by 4 bases, with 9 bases left in between. CDR1 and CDR2 from the germline V gene are MNHEY and SMNVEV (reference sequence). This CDR3 comprises 14 residues. For the CDR3, the DNA is TGTGCCAGCAGTTTTCGTGAAGGCACCGGGGAGCTGTTTTTT. Translating gives CASSFREGTGELFF.

This clonotype was observed many times. The CDR3 is CASSSRQGSDTQYF. The CDR3 bases are TGTGCCAGCAGCTCCAGACAGGGTTCAGATACGCAGTATTTT. The chain joins TRBV7-3 to TRBJ2-3, with TRBD1 identical over 7 bases. The germline V gene has CDR1 SGHTA and CDR2 FQGTGA. This CDR3 has 14 amino acids. The junction had 5 bases not matched to a gene; V was cut back by 4 bases and J by 4 bases.

The rearrangement links TRBV5-1 to TRBJ2-7; tentatively, D is TRBD1 or TRBD2 (6 bases each). Trimming pared 0 bases from V and 5 bases from J, leaving 12 bases between. This CDR3 region has 14 residues. Germline assignment: CDR1 SGHRS and CDR2 YFSETQ. In nucleotides, the CDR3 is TGCGCCAGCAGCTTGGGGGGGGCGTTCGACGAGCAGTACGTC. Its protein product is CASSLGGAFDEQYV.

This rearrangement joins TRBV18 to TRBJ2-7; the D call may be TRBD1 or TRBD2 (6 bases each). The CDR3 sequence is 14 residues long. With 6 bases removed from V and 0 bases from J, the gap between germline ends came to 12 bases. CDR1 is KGHSH, CDR2 LQKENI, per germline. The CDR3 loop is CASSPGASSYEQYV. CDR3 nucleotide sequence: TGTGCCAGCTCTCCGGGGGCTAGCTCCTACGAGCAGTACGTC.

The gene calls are TRBV28 and TRBJ2-1; the D is unclear. The CDR3 is made up of 16 amino acids. Trimming pared 5 bases from V and 0 bases from J, leaving 14 bases between. The germline V gene has CDR1 MDHEN and CDR2 SYDVKM. This chain's CDR3 is CASSPDGRSSYNEQFF. In nucleotides, the CDR3 is TGTGCCAGCAGTCCCGACGGTAGGAGCTCCTACAATGAGCAGTTCTTC.

The CDR3 nucleotides read TGTGCCAGCAGTTTAAACTCCGCAGATACGCAGTATTTT. As protein: CASSLNSADTQYF. V gene TRBV12-3 or TRBV12-4 combines with J gene TRBJ2-3; the D is unclear. The CDR3 is made up of 13 amino acids. Trimming left V 2 bases short and J 4 bases short, with 7 bases between.